This entry describes one TCR beta chain. These data belong to a study of blood T cell repertoires in COVID-19. Trimming took off 2 bases at V and 4 bases at J, with 8 bases between the two ends. The germline CDR1 and CDR2 sequences are LNHDA and SQIVND (reference sequence). The CDR3 consists of 13 residues. Authors' analysis steps: For nucleated cells, counts were estimated from reference gene primer amplification. Produced via immunoSEQ multiplex PCR; TCRdb's table is partial and in-frame only. V, J and clone size reflect that table, while D and trimming were determined from the DNA. Found here are roughly 340,000 clones, over 80% of them singletons; the top ten hold about 6.3%.

The material sequenced was peripheral blood. The receptor was isolated from a woman in her forties or fifties with COVID-19, enrolled during active disease. The rearrangement joins TRBV19 to TRBJ1-2; D is undetermined. CDR3 amino acids: CASSIQAFYGYTF. In DNA, the CDR3 is TGTGCCAGTAGTATACAAGCTTTCTATGGCTACACCTTC.